This TCR beta chain was retrieved from a study of CD8 T cells in seronegative destructive rheumatoid arthritis (dated by TCRdb to 2018 to 2020). In terms of the full investigation: At the time of sampling, biological drugs were being given to most of the eight CND-RA patients. Researchers compared peripheral CD8+ TCRbeta repertoires from patients with CCP-negative destructive rheumatoid arthritis (CND-RA) against repertoires from newly diagnosed seropositive RA, seronegative RA and healthy controls. The seropositive RA, seronegative RA and healthy control comparison cohorts were obtained from an earlier published TCRbeta dataset rather than being newly sequenced.

The CND-RA patients tested negative on the clinical CCP2 antibody test, and joint destruction in these patients kept progressing despite active therapy. Every CND-RA patient had failed conventional anti-rheumatic therapy and showed typical joint destruction in the wrists and ankles. Sampling of CND-RA patients was performed not at diagnosis but after long disease histories, which spanned decades in several cases. Around 50 millilitres of EDTA-anticoagulated peripheral blood were collected from each patient. Density gradient separation with Ficoll-Paque PLUS was used to isolate peripheral blood mononuclear cells. Using AutoMACS magnetic bead positive selection, CD8+ cells were isolated from either fresh or cryopreserved PBMCs, and flow cytometry was used to check purity. Nucleospin Tissue or Tissue XS kits were used for genomic DNA extraction, and quantification was performed on a Qubit 2.0 fluorometer.

Germline trimming: 2 bases from V, 4 bases from J; junction bases outside gene matches: 6. The cysteine opens and the phenylalanine closes a CDR3 of 16 amino acids. CDR3 DNA is the only sequence kept; it has 48 bases, read in frame from the first base. Sequences SGHRS (CDR1) and YFSETQ (CDR2) are obtained from the germline V gene. Turning to this clone: Its target antigen remains unknown. No quality values exist for individual bases; no much larger clone is one base distant.

TCRbeta sequencing used genomic DNA from CD8+ cells, following the manufacturer's instructions. A genomics technology centre in Finland performed the TCRbeta sequencing with the immunoSEQ assay. Per the source publication's procedure: Clonotype tables from the immunoSEQ preprocessing pipeline were converted to VDJtools format, and non-productive clonotypes were removed. Samples with fewer than 10,000 reads were excluded, the remaining samples were subsampled to 10,000 reads, and most of the eight CND-RA samples were retained. Using the VDJtools CalcDiversityStats function on data subsampled to 10,000 reads, the Shannon-Wiener, Simpson and clonality indices were calculated. To infer antigen specificity, non-singleton TCRbeta clonotypes were hard-matched against VDJdb, meaning no mismatches were allowed. CDR3 sequences that differed by a single amino acid (Hamming distance 1) were grouped into clusters that potentially share antigen targets. After groups were resampled to six samples, public clonotypes were tested for group enrichment with one-sided Fisher's exact tests, and this procedure was repeated ten times. Sourced from immuneACCESS, this table was stored by TCRdb with only in-frame sequences that have V and J called. A share of the clones is absent; for the studies checked, an unresolved V gene accounts for under half, and the remainder has no known explanation. That table is the source of V, J and clone size, and D and trimming were worked out from the DNA. This sample has several thousand clones in its table, and 72% of those were observed once. About 35% of the sample goes to the ten largest clones.

Overall study outcomes, separate from this receptor: CND-RA patients appeared to carry a distinct set of enriched public clonotypes, which the authors read as support for a separate disease subset. The small size of the CND-RA cohort was noted as a limitation of the study. Across the roughly 100,000 clonotypes tested, no public clonotype enrichment remained significant after Benjamini-Hochberg correction. More CMV-reactive and fewer influenza A-reactive CD8+ TCRbeta sequences were observed in CND-RA repertoires than in controls and other RA subtypes. After adjustment for age, less diverse and more clonal CD8+ TCRbeta repertoires appeared to be present in CND-RA patients than in other RA subtypes. Because diagnostic samples were lacking, the TCR repertoire differences may partly reflect years of poor disease control rather than having been present at onset.

The V gene is TRBV5-1 and the J gene is TRBJ2-1, and 10 junctional nucleotides match TRBD2. This TCR was sampled from a woman aged 50 or older with seronegative destructive rheumatoid arthritis. The sequencing sample was made of CD8+ T cells from blood. The DNA sequence is TGCGCCAGCAGCTTATGGACTAGCGGCCAGTACAATGAGCAGTTCTTC. The encoded protein is CASSLWTSGQYNEQFF.